This note documents a single T cell receptor beta chain sequence. The antigen is not known. This record comes from a study of siplizumab effects on memory and regulatory T cells. Some clones are missing from TCRdb's copy, which holds only in-frame ones; the method was immunoSEQ multiplex PCR. The data show about 110,000 clones, with about 92% seen just once and 0.75% held by the top ten. Broader study findings: Naive versus memory phenotype went unassigned for roughly 80-96% of proliferating CD4+ or CD8+ clones. Proof of suppressive function in proliferating Tregs from siplizumab cultures was not established. Tracing alloreactive clones into unstimulated subsets worked for only a minor fraction of them. Naive T cells apparently outstripped memory cells in diversity and seemed major alloresponse contributors.

In germline, CDR1 is LNHDA, CDR2 SQIVND (reference sequence). The CDR3 has 14 amino acids. The ends were cut back, 1 base at V and 3 bases at J, with 9 bases in the middle. The TCR sequence derives from a human donor in good health. The chain carries TRBV19 and TRBJ2-5; D assignment may be TRBD1 or TRBD2 (5 bases each). The sample comprised Tregs sorted from blood. CDR3 bases: TGTGCCAGTAGTATAGGGGGGTTGAAAGAGACCCAGTACTTC. It is translated as CASSIGGLKETQYF.